This TCR beta chain was captured in a study of cytomegalovirus exposure and HLA in healthy donors. Study conclusions and caveats: Roughly even sequencing depth across donors was the assumption behind the presence/absence analyses. A few CMV-associated chains were confirmed in vitro to be specific for CMV antigens. Follow-up analysis found HLA locus-dependent TCR association rates, highest for DRB1 and lowest for HLA-C.

Turning to this clone: Its antigen remains unknown.

Use of 60 Vbeta and 13 Jbeta primers characterized the PCR. Generated by immunoSEQ multiplex PCR, the TCRdb table keeps only in-frame clones and is missing some. The table includes 150,000 to 200,000 clones, 70% to 80% detected once. There are 11 residues in the CDR3. V was clipped by 7 bases and J by 10 bases, with 11 bases between them. Germline lookup yields CDR1 MNHEY and CDR2 SVGAGI. Donors were ostensibly healthy at sampling, although undocumented immune exposures were probable. The receptor's source is a man aged 25 to 40 in good health and CMV-seronegative. The chain employs TRBV6-5 and TRBJ2-1; D possibly corresponds to TRBD2 (6 bases). Sequencing used PBMCs. The CDR3 region is CASTLADEQFF. CDR3 bases: TGTGCCAGCACCTTAGCGGACGAGCAGTTCTTC.